The 15 T cell receptor beta chains below all came from one sample that was sequenced in a study of graft-versus-host responses after intestinal transplantation. The repertoire was sequenced with immunoSEQ multiplex PCR; TCRdb's copy has only in-frame clones and lacks some. The profile shows roughly 46,000 clones, approximately 95% of them singletons. The source material was PBMCs, sampled more than 750 days after a first intestinal transplant, on the day of a second. The receptors derive from a human patient who received an intestinal transplant, so some T cells may come from the graft donor.

This chain uses TRBV9 with TRBJ2-6; either TRBD1 or TRBD2 may supply D (5 bases each). Germline V lookup: CDR1 SGDLS, CDR2 YYNGEE. CDR3 size: 16 residues. The V end lost 3 bases, the J end lost 4 bases, and 14 bases lay between the germline ends. CDR3 DNA: TGTGCCAGCAGCGGATGGGGACCCGACGGGGCCAACGTCCTGACTTTC. It encodes CASSGWGPDGANVLTF.

V is TRBV6-1 and J is TRBJ2-1, with unresolved D. CDR3 size: 12 residues. CDR1 is MNHNS and CDR2 is SASEGT in the germline V gene. V shed 2 bases and J shed 9 bases, with 8 bases lying between them. The CDR3 region is CASSEQEGEQFF. As DNA, the CDR3 is TGTGCCAGCAGTGAACAGGAAGGTGAGCAGTTCTTC.

The rearrangement links TRBV7-6 to TRBJ2-2; D is possibly TRBD1 or TRBD2 (5 bases each). Germline V gene data show CDR1 as SGHVS and CDR2 as FNYEAQ. The V end was cut by 5 bases, the J end by 4 bases, with 11 bases between. The CDR3 totals 14 residues. The CDR3 DNA is TGTGCCAGCAGCCCGGGGCCTAGCACCGGGGAGCTGTTTTTT. Translated: CASSPGPSTGELFF.

V is TRBV5-4 and J is TRBJ2-7; 10 nucleotides agree with TRBD2. CDR3 size: 14 residues. Germline CDR1 reads SGHNT; CDR2 reads YYREEE (reference sequence). Losses at the gene ends were 4 bases for V and 7 bases for J; bases not matched to a gene: 8. CDR3 bases: TGTGCCAGCAGCCTAGCGGGAGCGTTGCGGGAGCAGTACTTC. Translation: CASSLAGALREQYF.

About this clone: The conserved closing phenylalanine or tryptophan is absent in this CDR3, likely reflecting a read error. Because the CDR3's place on the DNA is in doubt, the DNA is left out and the CDR3 is given as listed by TCRdb. The gene calls are TRBV20-1 and TRBJ1-2; the table names TRBD1, a call not compared with the DNA. The CDR3 region is 10 residues in length, termini included. Germline CDR1 DFQATT, CDR2 SNEGSKA (reference sequence). CDR3 sequence: CSARYRDSLL.

The gene calls are TRBV29-1 and TRBJ1-1; D remains unclear. V dropped 7 bases and J dropped 8 bases, with 17 bases sitting between them. Looked up from germline, CDR1 is SQVTM and CDR2 is ANQGSEA. The CDR3 sequence is 12 residues long. CDR3: CSAWTVGVEAFF. In DNA form, the CDR3 reads TGCAGCGCATGGACGGTAGGTGTGGAAGCTTTCTTT.

This sequence joins TRBV19 and TRBJ1-1; maybe TRBD1 (5 bases). V lost 6 bases, J lost 7 bases, and 18 bases lay in between. The CDR3 is made up of 14 amino acids. Germline CDR1 LNHDA, CDR2 SQIVND (reference sequence). This chain's CDR3 is CASRGPGVWDEAFF. The CDR3 nucleotides are TGTGCCAGTAGGGGGCCTGGGGTTTGGGATGAAGCTTTCTTT.

The V and J genes are TRBV6-1 and TRBJ2-7; D tentatively fits TRBD1 or TRBD2 (5 bases each). The CDR3 has 14 residues. V was cut by 8 bases and J by 6 bases, with 20 bases left in between. Germline lookup yields CDR1 MNHNS and CDR2 SASEGT. CDR3 region: CASALVGEGSEQYF. The CDR3 DNA is TGTGCCAGCGCCCTAGTAGGAGAGGGGAGCGAGCAGTACTTC.

This sequence joins TRBV19 and TRBJ2-7; TRBD2 matches at 7 bases. Trimming took 6 bases from V and 4 from J; bases not matched to a gene: 15. There are 16 residues in the CDR3. Germline V gene lookup returns CDR1 LNHDA and CDR2 SQIVND (reference sequence). CDR3 nucleotide sequence: TGTGCCAGTAGCAAAATCCGGGACTACAACAAATACGAGCAGTACTTC. This codes for CASSKIRDYNKYEQYF.

V usage is TRBV2 and J usage is TRBJ2-1; D is perhaps TRBD2 (6 bases). Germline-derived CDR1 and CDR2 are SNHLY and FYNNEI. The V end lost 0 bases, the J end lost 6 bases, and 12 bases lay between the germline ends. The CDR3 has 15 amino acids. CDR3 in DNA: TGTGCCAGCAGTGAAGCTAGCTTAGCGGCCAATGAGCAGTTCTTC. Its protein is CASSEASLAANEQFF. Looking up the rest from reference TRBV2 and TRBJ2-1 gives the full variable domain: EPEVTQTPSHQVTQMGQEVILRCVPISNHLYFYWYRQILGQKVEFLVSFYNNEISEKSEIFDDQFSVERPDGSNFTLKIRSTKLEDSAMYFCASSEASLAANEQFFGPGTRLTVL.

V usage is TRBV19 and J usage is TRBJ1-5, with TRBD1 matching 8 bases. Per germline, CDR1 LNHDA and CDR2 SQIVND (reference sequence). CDR3 length: 15 residues. Trimming removed 7 bases from V and 5 bases from J; junction bases left unmatched: 10. The CDR3 is CASNPGGSTYQPQHF. CDR3 nucleotides: TGTGCCAGTAATCCAGGGGGCTCTACCTATCAGCCCCAGCATTTT. Filled out from reference TRBV19 and TRBJ1-5, the complete variable domain reads DGGITQSPKYLFRKEGQNVTLSCEQNLNHDAMYWYRQDPGQGLRLIYYSQIVNDFQKGDIAEGYSVSREKKESFPLTVTSAQKNPTAFYLCASNPGGSTYQPQHFGDGTRLSIL.

The V call is TRBV6-6, the J call TRBJ2-5; no firm D call. The CDR3 totals 11 residues. Germline CDR1 MNHNY, CDR2 SVGAGI (reference sequence). Trimming removed 4 bases at V and 5 bases at J, with 5 bases between. The DNA of the CDR3 is TGTGCCAGCAGTTTGGGGGAGACCCAGTACTTC. Its translation is CASSLGETQYF.

The V gene is TRBV18, the J gene TRBJ2-1; D is possibly TRBD2 (6 bases). The V end was cut by 8 bases, the J end by 10 bases, with 12 bases between. This CDR3 comprises 11 residues. The germline CDR1 and CDR2 sequences are KGHSH and LQKENI. The CDR3 spells CASAGGGEQFF. For the CDR3, the DNA is TGTGCCAGCGCCGGGGGTGGCGAGCAGTTCTTC.

The rearrangement joins TRBV6-5 to TRBJ2-5, with D perhaps TRBD1 (6 bases). CDR1 is MNHEY and CDR2 is SVGAGI in the germline V gene. V was cut by 6 bases and J by 7 bases, with 18 bases left in between. This CDR3 is 14 amino acids long. CDR3 coding DNA: TGTGCCAGCAGACCACCTCGGGACACAGGGACCCAGTACTTC. It encodes CASRPPRDTGTQYF.

V is TRBV28 and J is TRBJ1-3; TRBD1 might be the D (5 bases). In germline, CDR1 is MDHEN, CDR2 SYDVKM. The CDR3 contains 15 residues. Trimming left V 3 bases short and J 4 bases short, with 13 bases between. The CDR3, as DNA: TGTGCCAGCAGTTTTAGACAGACCCGCGGAAACACCATATATTTT. It specifies CASSFRQTRGNTIYF.